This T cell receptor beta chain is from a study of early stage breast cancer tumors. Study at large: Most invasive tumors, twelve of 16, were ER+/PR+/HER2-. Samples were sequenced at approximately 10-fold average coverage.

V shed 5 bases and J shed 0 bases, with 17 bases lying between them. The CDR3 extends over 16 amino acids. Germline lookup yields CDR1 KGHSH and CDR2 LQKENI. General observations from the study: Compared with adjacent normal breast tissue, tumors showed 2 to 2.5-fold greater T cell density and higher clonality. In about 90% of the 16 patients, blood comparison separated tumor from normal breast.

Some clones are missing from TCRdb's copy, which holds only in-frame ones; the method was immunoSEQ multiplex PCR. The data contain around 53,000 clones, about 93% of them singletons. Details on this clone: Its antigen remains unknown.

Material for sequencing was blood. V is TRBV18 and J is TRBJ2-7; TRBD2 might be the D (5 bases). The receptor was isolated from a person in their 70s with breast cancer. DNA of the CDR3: TGTGCCAGCTCATCCACGGTAAGCGGCAGCTCCTACGAGCAGTACTTC. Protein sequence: CASSSTVSGSSYEQYF. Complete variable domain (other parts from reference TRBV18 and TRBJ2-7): NAGVMQNPRHLVRRRGQEARLRCSPMKGHSHVYWYRQLPEEGLKFMVYLQKENIIDESGMPKERFSAEFPKEGPSILRIQQVVRGDSAAYFCASSSTVSGSSYEQYFGPGTRLTVT.